Each of the 25 T cell receptor beta chains below was sequenced from the same sample in a study of blood T cells in healthy people across ages. For the second PCR, which ran for about 6 to 11 cycles, a sample-barcoded 5' primer and a J-beta primer mix were used. TCRdb analysed the 5' RACE reads with MiXCR anew, one entry per CDR3 protein. The data show approximately 800,000 distinct CDR3 sequences, with more than 45% seen just once and approximately 20% held by the top ten. Sequencing input: blood. The receptors come from a man aged 25-45 years in good health.

This sequence joins TRBV27 and TRBJ2-1, with 8 bases that match TRBD2. The length of the CDR3 is 14 residues. Trimming cost V 5 bases and J 3 bases; bases outside gene matches: 3. The germline V gene has CDR1 MNHEY and CDR2 SMNVEV (reference sequence). The DNA of the CDR3 is TGTGCCAGCAGTCGGAGCGGGGGCTACAATGAGCAGTTCTTC. Amino acid sequence: CASSRSGGYNEQFF.

V gene TRBV29-1 combines with J gene TRBJ2-1; tentatively, D is TRBD1 or TRBD2 (5 bases each). Germline assignment: CDR1 SQVTM and CDR2 ANQGSEA. The V end lost 6 bases, the J end lost 8 bases, and 11 bases lay between the germline ends. This CDR3 contains 11 residues. The CDR3 here is CSVSLGDEQFF. DNA for the CDR3: TGCAGCGTCTCACTAGGGGATGAGCAGTTCTTC.

J is TRBJ1-2 and V is TRBV7-2; 9 bases map to TRBD1. The CDR3 has 15 amino acids. CDR1 SGHTA and CDR2 FQGNSA come from the germline V gene. J lost 11 bases, V lost 1 base, and 11 bases had no gene match. The CDR3 reads CASSLVIQDRGDYTF. In DNA form, the CDR3 reads TGTGCCAGCAGCTTAGTCATTCAGGACAGGGGTGATTACACCTTC.

The rearrangement uses TRBV2 and TRBJ1-1, with D tentatively TRBD1 (6 bases). Looked up from germline, CDR1 is SNHLY and CDR2 is FYNNEI. Trimming left V 4 bases short and J 3 bases short, with 15 bases between. CDR3 length: 15 residues. CDR3 amino acids: CASSGGGQPYTEAFF. The CDR3 DNA sequence: TGTGCCAGCAGTGGAGGGGGACAACCCTACACTGAAGCTTTCTTT.

This clonotype appeared once. The chain couples TRBV29-1 to TRBJ1-1; possibly TRBD1 for D (6 bases). The V end lost 6 bases, the J end lost 12 bases, and 11 bases lay between the germline ends. CDR1 SQVTM and CDR2 ANQGSEA come from the germline V gene. The CDR3 has 9 residues. CDR3: CSVDRRPFF. The CDR3 coding sequence is TGCAGCGTCGACAGGAGACCTTTCTTT.

This chain connects TRBV12-3 or TRBV12-4 to TRBJ2-3; either TRBD1 or TRBD2 may supply D (5 bases each). Deletions cut 11 bases from V and 15 bases from J, with 33 bases between. CDR3 length: 15 residues. The CDR3 region has the DNA TGTGCCGTCCTCTCTGGGGGAGTAAGCACAGATACGGAATATTTT. Amino acid sequence: CAVLSGGVSTDTEYF.

The chain joins TRBV15 to TRBJ2-3, with TRBD2 identical over 8 bases. CDR1 is LNHNV, CDR2 YYDKDF, per germline (reference sequence). The CDR3 runs to 13 residues. V shed 2 bases, J shed 12 bases, and the junction held 7 bases outside the gene matches. CDR3 bases: TGTGCCACCAGCAGACAGCGTAGCGGGAACCAGTATTTT. This sequence encodes CATSRQRSGNQYF.

The chain is built from TRBV7-9 and TRBJ2-3, with TRBD2 matching 8 bases. Germline-derived CDR1 and CDR2 are SEHNR and FQNEAQ (reference sequence). V was pared by 5 bases and J by 6 bases, with 16 bases of the junction left unmatched. The CDR3 runs 17 residues. This CDR3 reads CASSDTGISGGRDTQYF. In DNA, the CDR3 is TGTGCCAGCAGCGATACCGGTATCAGCGGGGGAAGGGATACGCAGTATTTT.

The rearrangement joins TRBV20-1 to TRBJ2-1; TRBD2 agrees at 11 bases. V lost 5 bases and J lost 4; bases outside the gene matches: 7. This CDR3 comprises 15 residues. Looked up from germline, CDR1 is DFQATT and CDR2 is SNEGSKA (reference sequence). CDR3 in amino acids: CSALGLADGYNEQFF. The DNA for the CDR3 is TGCAGTGCTCTGGGACTAGCGGATGGATACAATGAGCAGTTCTTC.

In this sample, this clonotype turned up once. The V and J genes are TRBV21-1 and TRBJ2-5; the table names TRBD1, a call not compared with the DNA. The J call may be mistaken, given a closer DNA end match to TRBJ2-7. TRBV21-1 is a pseudogene segment. The CDR3 totals 16 residues. This CDR3 reads CASSKVETDQGYEQYF. The CDR3 region has the DNA TGTGCCAGCAGCAAAGTGGAAACGGACCAGGGCTACGAGCAGTACTTC.

The rearrangement joins TRBV7-9 to TRBJ1-1; perhaps TRBD1 as D (5 bases). The CDR3 has 14 amino acids. The germline V gene encodes CDR1 SEHNR and CDR2 FQNEAQ (reference sequence). V lost 5 bases and J 6 bases, leaving 16 bases between the germline ends. The CDR3 bases are TGTGCCAGCAGCCGAGGGGCCTGGGGTTCTGAAGCTTTCTTT. Translating gives CASSRGAWGSEAFF.

This clonotype was seen a handful of times. V and J are TRBV6-2 or TRBV6-3 and TRBJ1-2, with 9 positions matching TRBD1. The CDR3 runs to 13 residues. V lost 5 bases and J lost 6; bases outside the gene matches: 4. Germline CDR1 is MNHEY and CDR2 is SVGEGT. Here the CDR3 DNA reads TGTGCCAGCAGTGGGGACAGGGTGGATGGCTACACCTTC. The encoded protein is CASSGDRVDGYTF.

V gene TRBV7-9 combines with J gene TRBJ2-5, with D possibly being TRBD1 (6 bases). CDR1 and CDR2 (germline): SEHNR, FQNEAQ (reference sequence). The CDR3 is made up of 14 amino acids. V shed 4 bases and J shed 3 bases, with 12 bases lying between them. The CDR3 reads CASSSPTGKETQYF. Here the CDR3 DNA reads TGTGCCAGCAGCTCGCCGACAGGAAAAGAGACCCAGTACTTC. Based on the CDR3 plus reference TRBV7-9 and TRBJ2-5, the full variable domain is DTGVSQNPRHKITKRGQNVTFRCDPISEHNRLYWYRQTLGQGPEFLTYFQNEAQLEKSRLLSDRFSAERPKGSFSTLEIQRTEQGDSAMYLCASSSPTGKETQYFGPGTRLLVL.

This sequence joins TRBV9 and TRBJ2-3; TRBD2 matches at 13 bases. Trimming took 4 bases from V and 4 from J; bases not matched to a gene: 6. This CDR3 has 16 residues. Germline values: CDR1 SGDLS, CDR2 YYNGEE. As DNA, the CDR3 is TGTGCCAGCAGCATAACTAGCGGGAGGGCGTCAGATACGCAGTATTTT. It yields the protein CASSITSGRASDTQYF.

The genes are TRBV6-5 and TRBJ2-4; D tentatively reads TRBD1 or TRBD2 (5 bases each). V shed 0 bases and J shed 8 bases, with 14 bases lying between them. The CDR3 extends over 15 amino acids. CDR1 and CDR2 (germline): MNHEY, SVGAGI. CDR3 amino acids: CASSYSGSGLHIQYF. The CDR3 region has the DNA TGTGCCAGCAGTTACTCGGGTTCGGGGCTACACATTCAGTACTTC.

The V call is TRBV9, the J call TRBJ2-7; 9 bases agree with TRBD1. The ends lost 0 bases at V and 5 bases at J; junction bases unmatched: 9. This CDR3 region has 16 residues. Germline V lookup: CDR1 SGDLS, CDR2 YYNGEE. CDR3 loop: CASSVESGTGTNEQYF. The CDR3 DNA reads as TGTGCCAGCAGCGTAGAGTCCGGGACAGGGACCAACGAGCAGTACTTC.

V is TRBV7-2 and J is TRBJ1-1, with 7 bases identical to TRBD1. The CDR3 spans 16 residues. With 1 base clipped from V and 5 bases from J, the junction kept 10 bases outside the gene matches. The V gene's germline CDR1 is SGHTA and CDR2 FQGNSA. This chain's CDR3 is CASSLGPSTGITEAFF. The CDR3 coding sequence is TGTGCCAGCAGCTTAGGGCCCTCGACAGGGATAACTGAAGCTTTCTTT.

V is TRBV27 and J is TRBJ1-1, with unresolved D. CDR1 is MNHEY, CDR2 SMNVEV, per germline (reference sequence). This CDR3 has 13 residues. Trimming pared 3 bases from V and 1 base from J, leaving 6 bases between. The CDR3 DNA reads TGTGCCAGCAGTTTTCTGGCGAACACTGAAGCTTTCTTT. Translation gives CASSFLANTEAFF.

V and J are TRBV20-1 and TRBJ2-6, with unresolved D. V was cut by 1 base and J by 4 bases, with 8 bases left in between. CDR3 length equals 14 residues. In germline, CDR1 is DFQATT, CDR2 SNEGSKA (reference sequence). The CDR3 bases are TGCAGTGCTAGAGGCTCGGAAGGGGCCAACGTCCTGACTTTC. As protein: CSARGSEGANVLTF.

The rearrangement joins TRBV2 to TRBJ2-3; D uncertain. CDR1 is SNHLY, CDR2 FYNNEI, per germline. This CDR3 region has 14 residues. Trimming took off 1 base at V and 10 bases at J, with 15 bases between the two ends. CDR3 sequence (DNA): TGTGCCAGCAGTGAAGTCGCCTCCCGGGCGCCGCAGTATTTT. This gives the protein CASSEVASRAPQYF.

V and J are TRBV20-1 and TRBJ1-2, with D tentatively TRBD1 (6 bases). The V gene lost 0 bases and the J gene lost 0 bases, with 11 bases spanning the gap. Germline V gene sequence: CDR1 DFQATT, CDR2 SNEGSKA (reference sequence). The CDR3 loop spans 15 amino acids. DNA for the CDR3: TGCAGTGCTAGAGATGGACAGCACTCTAACTATGGCTACACCTTC. Translating gives CSARDGQHSNYGYTF.

The CDR3 loop reads CASSFRLDDYTF. The CDR3 nucleotides read TGTGCCAGCAGCTTTAGACTCGATGACTACACCTTC. The gene calls are TRBV5-6 and TRBJ1-2; D not certain. CDR3 length equals 12 residues. The ends were cut back, 2 bases at V and 10 bases at J, with 12 bases in the middle. The germline CDR1 and CDR2 sequences are SGHDT and YYEEEE.

Concerning this clonotype: A single base separates this from a much larger clone, so it may be a read error. The chain links TRBV20-1 to TRBJ2-7; a possible D gene is TRBD2 (5 bases). The CDR3 covers 14 residues. Between the trimmed V and J ends, which lost 4 bases and 7 bases, there was a span of 20 bases. CDR1 DFQATT and CDR2 SNEGSKA come from the germline V gene (reference sequence). Here the CDR3 reads CSATPSRFYNEQYF. CDR3 DNA sequence: TGCAGTGCTACGCCTAGCCGTTTTTACAATGAGCAGTACTTC.

As concerns this clonotype: It may be a read error: a sequence one base away is much more abundant. The chain recombines TRBV21-1 with TRBJ2-7; the tabulated D call, TRBD1, remains unverified against the DNA. TRBV21-1 is tagged as a pseudogene. The CDR3 length is 14 residues. The CDR3 here is CASSDRDSSYEQYF. The CDR3, as DNA: TGTGCCAGCAGCGACCGGGACAGCTCCTACGAGCAGTACTTC.

V and J are TRBV20-1 and TRBJ2-7; D gene uncertain. From germline, CDR1 is DFQATT and CDR2 SNEGSKA (reference sequence). The CDR3 has 12 amino acids. V was pared by 6 bases and J by 3 bases, with 12 bases between. CDR3 sequence (DNA): TGCAGTGCCACATTAAATAACTACGAGCAGTACTTC. This sequence encodes CSATLNNYEQYF.